These 31 T cell receptor beta chains came from one sample sequenced in a study of cytomegalovirus exposure and HLA in healthy donors. Libraries were prepared by immunoSEQ multiplex PCR; TCRdb keeps only in-frame clonotypes and omits some of them. The sample has 190,000 or so clones; around 81% are singletons. Input material: PBMCs. The receptors were sampled from a woman aged 18-35 years in good health and CMV-seropositive.

V and J are TRBV4-1 and TRBJ2-5, with D maybe TRBD1 (6 bases). The V end was cut by 1 base, the J end by 2 bases, with 11 bases between. This CDR3 has 15 residues. Per germline, CDR1 MGHRA and CDR2 YSYEKL. This chain's CDR3 is CASSQGTDRQETQYF. The CDR3 nucleotides are TGCGCCAGCAGCCAAGGAACCGACAGGCAAGAGACCCAGTACTTC.

The chain carries TRBV19 and TRBJ1-1, with D possibly TRBD1 on 5 matching bases. This CDR3 region has 11 residues. V gave up 5 bases and J gave up 4 bases, with 5 bases separating them. Germline V gene sequence: CDR1 LNHDA, CDR2 SQIVND (reference sequence). The CDR3 bases are TGTGCCAGTAGTGGGGCCACTGAAGCTTTCTTT. Protein sequence: CASSGATEAFF.

This clone has more than one count but fewer than ten. The V call is TRBV2, the J call TRBJ2-7; 12 nucleotides agree with TRBD1. This CDR3 region has 15 residues. Germline assignment: CDR1 SNHLY and CDR2 FYNNEI. V was clipped by 7 bases and J by 2 bases; unmatched bases: 6. The CDR3 loop reads CASKSGQGAAYEQYF. The CDR3 DNA reads TGTGCCAGCAAGTCGGGACAGGGGGCTGCCTACGAGCAGTACTTC.

This sequence joins TRBV9 and TRBJ1-1; D may be TRBD1 (5 bases). Germline assignment: CDR1 SGDLS and CDR2 YYNGEE. This CDR3 contains 14 residues. V was pared by 0 bases and J by 5 bases, with 11 bases between. The CDR3 DNA sequence: TGTGCCAGCAGCGTAGGAGGAGGGGCAACTGAAGCTTTCTTT. This translates into CASSVGGGATEAFF. The full variable domain, in which reference TRBV9 and TRBJ1-1 provide the parts outside the CDR3, is DSGVTQTPKHLITATGQRVTLRCSPRSGDLSVYWYQQSLDQGLQFLIQYYNGEERAKGNILERFSAQQFPDLHSELNLSSLELGDSALYFCASSVGGGATEAFFGQGTRLTVV.

This clone was seen a handful of times. V and J are TRBV7-2 and TRBJ2-5, with 9 bases lining up with TRBD2. This CDR3 is built from 16 residues. The germline V gene has CDR1 SGHTA and CDR2 FQGNSA. With V trimmed by 0 bases and J by 5 bases, 7 bases remained unmatched. The CDR3 sequence is CASSLARGGAGETQYF. For the CDR3, the DNA is TGTGCCAGCAGCTTAGCTCGCGGGGGGGCCGGGGAGACCCAGTACTTC.

This clone has ten or more counts. The chain joins TRBV11-2 to TRBJ2-5; 8 positions match TRBD1. The CDR3 runs 14 residues. V shed 1 base and J 5 bases; nucleotides not matched to a gene: 3. Germline CDR1 reads SGHAT; CDR2 reads FQNNGV. Here the CDR3 DNA reads TGTGCCAGCAGCTTAGGGACAGGGATGGAGACCCAGTACTTC. As protein: CASSLGTGMETQYF.

The chain uses TRBV19 and TRBJ2-5; TRBD1 matches at 9 bases. The CDR3 is made up of 15 amino acids. CDR1 LNHDA and CDR2 SQIVND come from the germline V gene (reference sequence). Losses at the gene ends were 6 bases for V and 5 bases for J; bases not matched to a gene: 10. CDR3 sequence reads: CASSRGTGILETQYF. The CDR3 DNA follows: TGTGCCAGTAGCCGTGGGACAGGGATATTGGAGACCCAGTACTTC.

The chain carries TRBV7-9 and TRBJ2-7, with 8 nucleotides matching TRBD1. The junction had 3 bases not matched to a gene; V was cut back by 5 bases and J by 0 bases. Germline V CDR1 and CDR2: SEHNR, FQNEAQ (reference sequence). The CDR3 loop spans 14 amino acids. Here the CDR3 reads CASSQDRVSYEQYF. For the CDR3, the DNA is TGTGCCAGCAGCCAGGACAGGGTCTCCTACGAGCAGTACTTC.

The rearrangement joins TRBV7-2 to TRBJ2-1; D not resolved. The V gene's germline CDR1 is SGHTA and CDR2 FQGNSA. There are 13 residues in the CDR3. V shed 3 bases and J shed 4 bases, with 7 bases lying between them. In DNA, the CDR3 is TGTGCCAGCAGCTTCGTCGGTTACAATGAGCAGTTCTTC. Translated: CASSFVGYNEQFF.

This chain uses TRBV27 with TRBJ2-7; no reliable D call. The CDR3 has 13 amino acids. The V gene lost 4 bases and the J gene lost 5 bases, with 12 bases spanning the gap. Germline V gives CDR1 MNHEY, CDR2 SMNVEV (reference sequence). CDR3 DNA sequence: TGTGCCAGCAGTTATGGCTCCAGGAACGAGCAGTACTTC. This gives the protein CASSYGSRNEQYF.

This clone turned up a few times. This chain's CDR3 is CASRAGTGRTEAFF. As DNA, the CDR3 is TGTGCCAGCAGGGCCGGGACAGGGAGGACTGAAGCTTTCTTT. V gene TRBV6-1 combines with J gene TRBJ1-1; 9 nucleotides align to TRBD1. The CDR3 sequence is 14 residues long. V lost 6 bases and J lost 5; bases outside the gene matches: 7. CDR1 is MNHNS and CDR2 is SASEGT in the germline V gene.

This clone was observed once. This chain connects TRBV6-5 to TRBJ2-7, with D perhaps matching TRBD2 (5 bases). Trimming shortened V by 7 bases and J by 3 bases, and 13 bases separated the two germline ends. CDR3 size: 13 residues. Germline CDR1 is MNHEY and CDR2 is SVGAGI. The CDR3 region has the DNA TGTGCCAGCAAAAAACCGGGAAACTACGAGCAGTACTTC. This translates into CASKKPGNYEQYF.

This chain joins TRBV5-6 and TRBJ1-1, with 10 bases that match TRBD1. The germline V gene encodes CDR1 SGHDT and CDR2 YYEEEE. With V trimmed by 0 bases and J by 12 bases, 14 bases remained unmatched. CDR3 length: 16 amino acids. The CDR3 DNA follows: TGTGCCAGCAGCTTGGCTACGCTTTTTGGGACAGGGGTATCTTTCTTT. This encodes CASSLATLFGTGVSFF.

The chain has TRBV6-4 and TRBJ2-7; TRBD2 is a possible D gene (6 bases). Germline loops: CDR1 MRHNA, CDR2 SNTAGT. The CDR3 runs 10 residues. V dropped 8 bases and J dropped 12 bases, with 14 bases sitting between them. The CDR3 is CASPFIGGYF. Written as DNA, the CDR3 is TGTGCCAGCCCCTTTATCGGGGGGTACTTC.

The chain has TRBV13 and TRBJ2-3; D is possibly TRBD2 (7 bases). Germline V gene data show CDR1 as PRHDT and CDR2 as FYEKMQ (reference sequence). V lost 4 bases and J lost 4, with 15 bases in between. The length of the CDR3 is 15 residues. CDR3 coding DNA: TGTGCCAGCAGCTCCTCGGCGGGGGCCTCAGATACGCAGTATTTT. Translated, it gives CASSSSAGASDTQYF.

This chain uses TRBV19 with TRBJ1-1; D is unclear. The V end lost 4 bases, the J end lost 1 base, and 4 bases lay between the germline ends. Germline values: CDR1 LNHDA, CDR2 SQIVND (reference sequence). This CDR3 is built from 12 residues. In DNA form, the CDR3 reads TGTGCCAGTAGTAGAGGGAACACTGAAGCTTTCTTT. Translation: CASSRGNTEAFF.

The count of this clone is one. The V and J genes are TRBV5-6 and TRBJ2-7, with 8 nucleotides matching TRBD1. The CDR3 loop spans 12 amino acids. The junction had 3 bases not matched to a gene; V was cut back by 4 bases and J by 6 bases. CDR1 is SGHDT, CDR2 YYEEEE, per germline. The CDR3 protein is CASSVRGREQYF. The CDR3 DNA reads TGTGCCAGCAGCGTCAGGGGGCGCGAGCAGTACTTC.

The chain recombines TRBV7-8 with TRBJ2-1, with D uncertain. The V gene's germline CDR1 is SGHVS and CDR2 FQNEAQ. The CDR3 has 16 residues. V was clipped by 5 bases and J by 4 bases, with 18 bases between them. CDR3 loop: CASSDMVAPTYNEQFF. As DNA, the CDR3 is TGTGCCAGCAGCGATATGGTGGCGCCGACTTACAATGAGCAGTTCTTC.

This clone was counted between two and nine times. The chain links TRBV19 to TRBJ1-2; 12 bases fit TRBD1. CDR1 and CDR2 from the germline V gene are LNHDA and SQIVND (reference sequence). There are 14 residues in the CDR3. Losses at the gene ends were 3 bases for V and 6 bases for J; bases not matched to a gene: 2. CDR3 nucleotide sequence: TGTGCCAGTAGTATGGGACAGGGGGCGCATGGCTACACCTTC. As protein: CASSMGQGAHGYTF.

The chain joins TRBV6-6 to TRBJ2-7; TRBD1 matches at 10 bases. CDR3 size: 13 residues. CDR1 MNHNY and CDR2 SVGAGI come from the germline V gene (reference sequence). The V and J ends lost 10 bases and 6 bases, in that order; junction bases with no gene match: 9. The CDR3 bases are TGTGCCACAGCGGGACAGGGGCATGTCGAGCAGTACTTC. This gives the protein CATAGQGHVEQYF.

This rearrangement joins TRBV6-1 to TRBJ1-4; maybe TRBD1 (5 bases). Germline V gene lookup returns CDR1 MNHNS and CDR2 SASEGT. CDR3 length equals 14 residues. V lost 5 bases and J 0 bases, leaving 7 bases between the germline ends. For the CDR3, the DNA is TGTGCCAGCAGTACAGGATCAACTAATGAAAAACTGTTTTTT. It specifies CASSTGSTNEKLFF.

The chain combines TRBV2 with TRBJ1-1, with TRBD1 identical over 12 bases. V lost 5 bases to trimming and J lost 10 bases; unmatched junction nucleotides: 14. The germline CDR1 and CDR2 sequences are SNHLY and FYNNEI. The CDR3 loop spans 16 amino acids. CDR3 residues: CASSSGTGGAGSGAFF. The CDR3 DNA reads as TGTGCCAGCAGTTCCGGGACAGGGGGCGCGGGAAGTGGAGCTTTCTTT. The full variable domain, completed using reference TRBV2 and TRBJ1-1, is EPEVTQTPSHQVTQMGQEVILRCVPISNHLYFYWYRQILGQKVEFLVSFYNNEISEKSEIFDDQFSVERPDGSNFTLKIRSTKLEDSAMYFCASSSGTGGAGSGAFFGQGTRLTVV.

This chain joins TRBV19 and TRBJ2-3; 9 nucleotides match TRBD2. The CDR3 runs to 16 residues. V shed 6 bases and J 2 bases; nucleotides not matched to a gene: 9. In germline, CDR1 is LNHDA, CDR2 SQIVND (reference sequence). CDR3 in amino acids: CASSRMTSGYTDTQYF. As DNA, the CDR3 is TGTGCCAGTAGCCGAATGACTAGCGGATACACAGATACGCAGTATTTT.

This chain links TRBV9 with TRBJ1-6; D uncertain. V lost 0 bases, J lost 0 bases, and 4 bases lay in between. CDR1 is SGDLS, CDR2 YYNGEE, per germline. The CDR3 sequence is 15 residues long. CDR3 amino acids: CASSVGSSYNSPLHF. The CDR3 DNA reads as TGTGCCAGCAGCGTAGGTAGCTCCTATAATTCACCCCTCCACTTT.

This rearrangement joins TRBV11-2 to TRBJ1-5, with a tentative D call TRBD1 (5 bases). The V and J ends lost 0 bases and 6 bases respectively, with 12 bases between them. This CDR3 is built from 15 residues. CDR1 is SGHAT and CDR2 is FQNNGV in the germline V gene. CDR3 nucleotide sequence: TGTGCCAGCAGCTTAGATATGGGGCTGGTTCAGCCCCAGCATTTT. Protein product: CASSLDMGLVQPQHF.

The chain uses TRBV5-6 and TRBJ2-1; TRBD2 matches at 13 bases. This CDR3 is built from 17 residues. The junction had 8 bases not matched to a gene; V was cut back by 3 bases and J by 5 bases. CDR1 and CDR2 from the germline V gene are SGHDT and YYEEEE. The CDR3 spells CASSSLGGTSGDNEQFF. As DNA, the CDR3 is TGTGCCAGCAGCTCCCTGGGTGGGACTAGCGGGGACAATGAGCAGTTCTTC.

This clone is a singleton in its sample. The chain has TRBV11-2 and TRBJ2-7; TRBD1 matches at 7 bases. V lost 2 bases, J lost 7 bases, and 11 bases stayed unmatched. From germline, CDR1 is SGHAT and CDR2 FQNNGV. The CDR3 contains 15 residues. The CDR3 region has the DNA TGTGCCAGCAGCTTAATGACAGGGCGAAACGAAGAGCAGTACTTC. It codes for CASSLMTGRNEEQYF.

V is TRBV11-2 and J is TRBJ2-7; TRBD1 matches at 7 bases. CDR1 and CDR2 from the germline V gene are SGHAT and FQNNGV. V shed 5 bases and J 5 bases; nucleotides not matched to a gene: 9. The CDR3 extends over 14 amino acids. The CDR3 is CASSPTGAVHEQYF. CDR3 in DNA: TGTGCCAGCAGCCCTACAGGGGCGGTCCACGAGCAGTACTTC.

The chain is built from TRBV18 and TRBJ2-6; TRBD1 might be the D (5 bases). Trimming left V 6 bases short and J 0 bases short, with 15 bases between. In germline, CDR1 is KGHSH, CDR2 LQKENI. The CDR3 runs to 17 residues. The chain's CDR3 is CASSVGQTGSGANVLTF. The CDR3 DNA follows: TGTGCCAGCTCGGTCGGACAAACCGGCTCTGGGGCCAACGTCCTGACTTTC.

The chain combines TRBV7-2 with TRBJ2-3; TRBD2 matches 10 bases. This CDR3 spans 15 amino acids. The germline V gene encodes CDR1 SGHTA and CDR2 FQGNSA. With 2 bases clipped from V and 6 bases from J, the junction kept 5 bases outside the gene matches. The CDR3 spells CASSLTSGEGDTQYF. The CDR3 DNA is TGTGCCAGCAGCTTAACTAGCGGGGAGGGGGATACGCAGTATTTT. The whole variable domain, filled in from reference TRBV7-2 and TRBJ2-3, reads GAGVSQSPSNKVTEKGKDVELRCDPISGHTALYWYRQSLGQGLEFLIYFQGNSAPDKSGLPSDRFSAERTGGSVSTLTIQRTQQEDSAVYLCASSLTSGEGDTQYFGPGTRLTVL.

The rearrangement uses TRBV23-1 and TRBJ1-6; D possibly corresponds to TRBD1 (5 bases). TRBV23-1 is an open reading frame whose function is uncertain. Trimming removed 6 bases at V and 0 bases at J, with 12 bases between. The CDR3 runs 16 residues. The CDR3 nucleotides read TGCGCCAGCAGAATGACAGAAAGCTCCTATAATTCACCCCTCCACTTT. Translation gives CASRMTESSYNSPLHF.